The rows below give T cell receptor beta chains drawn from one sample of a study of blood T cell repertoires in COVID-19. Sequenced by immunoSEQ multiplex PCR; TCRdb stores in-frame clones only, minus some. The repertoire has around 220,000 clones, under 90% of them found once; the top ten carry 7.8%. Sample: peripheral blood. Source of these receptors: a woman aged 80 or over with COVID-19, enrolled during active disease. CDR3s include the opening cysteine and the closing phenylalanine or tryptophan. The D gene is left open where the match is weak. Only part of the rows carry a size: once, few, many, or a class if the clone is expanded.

CATGGADTQYF | TGTGCCACCGGCGGGGCAGATACGCAGTATTTT | TRBJ2-3 | 11 | . | . | TRBV24-1
CSVEPLTGEKLFF | TGCAGCGTTGAACCCCTCACGGGTGAAAAACTGTTTTTT | TRBJ1-4 | 13 | . | . | TRBV29-1
CASSRGGLVVYEQYF | TGTGCCAGCAGCCGGGGGGGACTAGTAGTCTACGAGCAGTACTTC | TRBJ2-7 | 15 | TRBD2 | . | TRBV27
CASSLAPRAGLAKNIQYF | TGTGCTAGCAGCTTAGCGCCCAGGGCAGGCCTAGCCAAAAACATTCAGTACTTC | TRBJ2-4 | 18 | . | . | TRBV7-7
CASSQLADRKYGYTF | TGTGCCAGCAGCCAGCTCGCCGACAGAAAATATGGCTACACCTTC | TRBJ1-2 | 15 | . | once | TRBV3-1/TRBV3-2
CASSSGTAKNTEAFF | TGTGCCAGCAGCTCCGGGACAGCTAAAAACACTGAAGCTTTCTTT | TRBJ1-1 | 15 | TRBD1 | once | TRBV13
CASSSRQGVGEKLFF | TGTGCCAGCAGCTCCCGACAAGGCGTTGGCGAAAAACTGTTTTTT | TRBJ1-4 | 15 | . | many | TRBV9
CAISESERRGYTF | TGTGCCATCAGTGAGTCGGAGCGTCGGGGCTACACCTTC | TRBJ1-2 | 13 | . | . | TRBV10-3
CASSAQGWSNEQFF | TGTGCCAGCAGCGCACAGGGATGGAGTAATGAGCAGTTCTTC | TRBJ2-1 | 14 | . | once | TRBV9
CASSYQTGEETQYF | TGTGCCAGCAGCTACCAGACAGGAGAAGAGACCCAGTACTTC | TRBJ2-5 | 14 | . | . | TRBV5-6
CASSLDYTDTQYF | TGCGCCAGCAGCTTGGACTACACAGATACGCAGTATTTT | TRBJ2-3 | 13 | . | . | TRBV5-1
CASSPGTSSSNEQFF | TGTGCCAGCTCCCCCGGGACTAGCAGCAGCAATGAGCAGTTCTTC | TRBJ2-1 | 15 | TRBD2 | . | TRBV25-1
CASSLSRTASEKLFF | TGTGCCAGCTCGCTCTCGAGGACTGCGTCCGAAAAACTGTTTTTT | TRBJ1-4 | 15 | . | . | TRBV18
CASSLVGGYGYTF | TGTGCCAGCAGTTTGGTAGGGGGTTATGGCTACACCTTC | TRBJ1-2 | 13 | . | . | TRBV6-5
CASSIAGPSYNEQFF | TGTGCCAGCAGTATAGCGGGACCCTCCTACAATGAGCAGTTCTTC | TRBJ2-1 | 15 | TRBD2 | . | TRBV28
CASSYSRGQNSPLHF | TGTGCCAGCAGTTACTCAAGGGGGCAAAATTCACCCCTCCACTTT | TRBJ1-6 | 15 | TRBD1 | few | TRBV6-5
CASHGTSGAKQFF | TGTGCCAGTCACGGGACTAGCGGCGCGAAGCAGTTCTTC | TRBJ2-1 | 13 | TRBD2 | once | TRBV6-5
CASSLGTPNTEAFF | TGTGCCAGCAGCTTAGGTACACCGAACACTGAAGCTTTCTTT | TRBJ1-1 | 14 | . | . | TRBV7-2
CASSPMPHLNYGYTF | TGTGCCAGCAGCCCAATGCCCCATCTAAACTATGGCTACACCTTC | TRBJ1-2 | 15 | . | . | TRBV3-1/TRBV3-2
CASGPGEVVNTIYF | TGTGCTAGTGGCCCGGGGGAGGTGGTCAACACCATATATTTT | TRBJ1-3 | 14 | . | . | TRBV12-5
CASRSAGGEKLFF | TGTGCCAGCAGGTCAGCAGGAGGCGAAAAACTGTTTTTT | TRBJ1-4 | 13 | . | . | TRBV3-1/TRBV3-2
CASSLAGAGNSPLHF | TGTGCCAGCAGCTTAGCGGGGGCTGGGAATTCACCCCTCCACTTT | TRBJ1-6 | 15 | . | . | TRBV7-9
CASSELTSGGTDTQYF | TGTGCCAGCAGTGAACTGACTAGCGGAGGCACAGATACGCAGTATTTT | TRBJ2-3 | 16 | TRBD2 | . | TRBV2
CASSYERYSYNSPLHF | TGTGCCAGCAGTTACGAGAGGTATTCCTATAATTCACCCCTCCACTTT | TRBJ1-6 | 16 | . | . | TRBV6-5
CASSFLNPGQEKLFF | TGTGCCAGCAGTTTCCTCAATCCAGGTCAAGAAAAACTGTTTTTT | TRBJ1-4 | 15 | . | . | TRBV28
CASRATFPTGTGANVLTF | TGCGCCAGCAGAGCCACGTTCCCGACAGGGACTGGGGCCAACGTCCTGACTTTC | TRBJ2-6 | 18 | TRBD1 | few | TRBV4-1
CARKDRAKPTGELFF | TGTGCCAGGAAAGACAGGGCAAAACCCACCGGGGAGCTGTTTTTT | TRBJ2-2 | 15 | TRBD1 | once | TRBV19
CASSIRGLETSSYEQYF | TGTGCCAGTAGTATCCGCGGACTAGAGACCAGCTCCTACGAGCAGTACTTC | TRBJ2-7 | 17 | TRBD2 | . | TRBV19
CATSDRSNSNQPQHF | TGTGCCACCAGTGATAGGAGCAATAGCAATCAGCCCCAGCATTTT | TRBJ1-5 | 15 | . | . | TRBV24-1
CSVGEVGPNTEAFF | TGCAGCGTTGGGGAGGTGGGGCCTAACACTGAAGCTTTCTTT | TRBJ1-1 | 14 | . | few | TRBV29-1
CASSQGPRVPVRTGELFF | TGTGCCAGCAGTCAAGGACCCAGGGTCCCTGTGAGGACCGGGGAGCTGTTTTTT | TRBJ2-2 | 18 | . | . | TRBV7-3